The 26 T cell receptor beta chains given below trace back to one sample, sequenced in a study of cytomegalovirus exposure and HLA in healthy donors. The study ran its PCR with 60 Vbeta and 13 Jbeta primers. Assay used: immunoSEQ multiplex PCR; TCRdb lists only in-frame clones, some missing. The table has over 150,000 clones, around 80% seen once; the top ten hold 1.9%. The sequenced material came from PBMCs. The receptors come from a human donor in good health.

The chain employs TRBV2 and TRBJ2-3, with 8 bases aligning to TRBD1. The CDR3 spans 13 residues. Germline V gives CDR1 SNHLY, CDR2 FYNNEI. V dropped 9 bases and J dropped 3; count of bases not matched to a gene: 5. CDR3 nucleotide sequence: TGTGCCAGTTACAGGGGGTTAACAGATACGCAGTATTTT. It specifies CASYRGLTDTQYF.

This clone was counted once. This rearrangement joins TRBV27 to TRBJ2-2, with TRBD1 matching over 7 bases. Germline loops: CDR1 MNHEY, CDR2 SMNVEV (reference sequence). Trimming at V came to 5 bases and at J to 4 bases, leaving 4 bases not matched to a gene. This CDR3 spans 14 amino acids. CDR3 nucleotides: TGTGCCAGCAGTCGCGGACAGGTCACCGGGGAGCTGTTTTTT. Protein sequence: CASSRGQVTGELFF.

J is TRBJ2-1 and V is TRBV7-2; 8 bases are shared with TRBD2. Germline-derived CDR1 and CDR2 are SGHTA and FQGNSA. This CDR3 region has 16 residues. V was clipped by 4 bases and J by 10 bases; unmatched bases: 15. DNA of the CDR3: TGTGCCAGCAGCTACTGGTCACGGGGGGGCTTAAGGGAGCAGTTCTTC. Residues: CASSYWSRGGLREQFF.

The chain uses TRBV5-4 and TRBJ2-3; TRBD2 matches 8 bases. This CDR3 has 16 residues. CDR1 and CDR2 from the germline V gene are SGHNT and YYREEE (reference sequence). V dropped 0 bases and J dropped 4; count of bases not matched to a gene: 7. The CDR3 loop is CASSLGAGVQADTQYF. Here the CDR3 DNA reads TGTGCCAGCAGCTTGGGAGCGGGGGTTCAGGCAGATACGCAGTATTTT.

The genes are TRBV6-5 and TRBJ1-2, with TRBD1 identical over 8 bases. The V gene's germline CDR1 is MNHEY and CDR2 SVGAGI. The trim removed 5 bases at V and 6 bases at J, leaving 8 bases unmatched. CDR3 size: 14 residues. The CDR3 is CASSIPGTGDGYTF. CDR3 bases: TGTGCCAGCAGTATACCCGGGACAGGCGATGGCTACACCTTC.

The chain has TRBV2 and TRBJ1-2, with a possible D match to TRBD1 (6 bases). The germline V gene has CDR1 SNHLY and CDR2 FYNNEI. The V end lost 7 bases, the J end lost 5 bases, and 11 bases lay between the germline ends. This CDR3 contains 12 residues. The CDR3, as DNA: TGTGCCAGCAAGTACAGGGAGTATGGCTACACCTTC. It codes for CASKYREYGYTF.

This rearrangement joins TRBV7-8 to TRBJ1-3, with D unresolved. Germline assignment: CDR1 SGHVS and CDR2 FQNEAQ. This CDR3 contains 14 residues. V shed 5 bases and J shed 0 bases, with 8 bases lying between them. DNA for the CDR3: TGTGCCAGCAGCCAGGATTCCTCTGGAAACACCATATATTTT. This translates into CASSQDSSGNTIYF.

The V gene is TRBV6-5, the J gene TRBJ1-1; possibly TRBD1 for D (5 bases). The CDR3 sequence is 13 residues long. CDR1 and CDR2 from the germline V gene are MNHEY and SVGAGI. V shed 2 bases and J shed 3 bases, with 7 bases lying between them. CDR3 DNA sequence: TGTGCCAGCAGTTACGGGGGGTACACTGAAGCTTTCTTT. Its protein is CASSYGGYTEAFF.

The rearrangement uses TRBV7-8 and TRBJ2-7, with D hard to call. The V and J ends lost 5 bases and 2 bases respectively, with 16 bases between them. Germline lookup yields CDR1 SGHVS and CDR2 FQNEAQ. This CDR3 is 15 amino acids long. The CDR3: CASSPSPSTTYEQYF. The CDR3 DNA follows: TGTGCCAGCAGCCCCTCTCCCTCTACCACCTACGAGCAGTACTTC.

The chain uses TRBV5-1 and TRBJ2-4, with D possibly being TRBD1 (5 bases). The CDR3 sequence is 13 residues long. Deletions cut 2 bases from V and 8 bases from J, with 11 bases between. The V gene's germline CDR1 is SGHRS and CDR2 YFSETQ. The CDR3 region is CASSFTGFDIQYF. The CDR3 DNA reads TGCGCCAGCAGCTTTACAGGTTTCGACATTCAGTACTTC.

The chain carries TRBV5-4 and TRBJ2-7; D is undetermined. V dropped 0 bases and J dropped 3 bases, with 4 bases sitting between them. The CDR3 is 12 residues long. The germline V gene encodes CDR1 SGHNT and CDR2 YYREEE (reference sequence). The CDR3 loop reads CASSLDNYEQYF. CDR3 DNA sequence: TGTGCCAGCAGCTTGGACAACTACGAGCAGTACTTC.

The chain couples TRBV6-5 to TRBJ1-5, with 8 bases aligning to TRBD1. This CDR3 has 15 residues. Trimming cost V 6 bases and J 6 bases; bases outside gene matches: 10. The germline CDR1 and CDR2 sequences are MNHEY and SVGAGI. Written as DNA, the CDR3 is TGTGCCAGCAGAAGAGATGGACAGGGAGGTCAGCCCCAGCATTTT. Its translation: CASRRDGQGGQPQHF.

The CDR3 DNA reads as TGTGCCAGCAGGGAAGCCGGGACAAGTTTTGGCTACACCTTC. Encoded protein: CASREAGTSFGYTF. V and J are TRBV6-5 and TRBJ1-2; a weak D match, TRBD1 (6 bases). Deletions cut 6 bases from V and 7 bases from J, with 18 bases between. Germline V lookup: CDR1 MNHEY, CDR2 SVGAGI. The CDR3 length is 14 residues.

V is TRBV6-1 and J is TRBJ2-1, with TRBD2 matching over 10 bases. The germline gives CDR1 MNHNS, CDR2 SASEGT. Trimming cost V 2 bases and J 2 bases; bases outside gene matches: 9. This CDR3 is built from 18 residues. The CDR3, as DNA: TGTGCCAGCAGTGAACGGGCTAGCGGGGGACGACCCTACAATGAGCAGTTCTTC. It specifies CASSERASGGRPYNEQFF.

The chain carries TRBV9 and TRBJ2-7; D is perhaps TRBD1 (6 bases). The V and J ends lost 0 bases and 7 bases respectively, with 11 bases between them. Germline V CDR1 and CDR2: SGDLS, YYNGEE. The CDR3 extends over 13 amino acids. The CDR3 nucleotides are TGTGCCAGCAGCGTAGCTTGGGACATGGAGCAGTACTTC. This translates into CASSVAWDMEQYF.

This chain links TRBV25-1 with TRBJ1-2, with 10 bases aligning to TRBD1. The CDR3 totals 15 residues. Germline V gene sequence: CDR1 MGHDK, CDR2 SYGVNS. J gave up 3 bases and V 2 bases, and 3 bases lay outside the gene matches. The CDR3 bases are TGTGCCAGCAGTGAAGCCGGGACAGGGGACTATGGCTACACCTTC. Translation gives CASSEAGTGDYGYTF.

V gene TRBV27 combines with J gene TRBJ2-1; possibly TRBD1 for D (5 bases). This CDR3 contains 16 residues. V gave up 0 bases and J gave up 5 bases, with 14 bases separating them. Germline V gene sequence: CDR1 MNHEY, CDR2 SMNVEV (reference sequence). CDR3 loop: CASSLSSQGRDNEQFF. The CDR3 coding sequence is TGTGCCAGCAGTTTATCGTCCCAGGGTAGAGACAATGAGCAGTTCTTC.

The V gene is TRBV4-3, the J gene TRBJ2-7, with D uncertain. This CDR3 is 13 amino acids long. Trimming stripped 4 bases from V and 4 bases from J, with 11 bases between. Per the germline V gene, CDR1 is LGHNA and CDR2 is YSLEER. Here the CDR3 DNA reads TGCGCCAGCAGCCCGTCGACATCGTACGAGCAGTACTTC. Translating it yields CASSPSTSYEQYF.

There are a few counts of this clone. The chain has TRBV7-9 and TRBJ1-3; 7 nucleotides agree with TRBD1. This CDR3 is built from 15 residues. Germline CDR1 is SEHNR and CDR2 is FQNEAQ (reference sequence). The ends lost 1 base at V and 2 bases at J; junction bases unmatched: 2. The CDR3 sequence is CASSLEGATGNTIYF. As DNA, the CDR3 is TGTGCCAGCAGCTTAGAGGGGGCCACTGGAAACACCATATATTTT.

Comments on this clone: A read error may produce the germline difference seen at one junction end. The chain is built from TRBV7-2 and TRBJ1-4, with D possibly TRBD1 on 5 matching bases. The CDR3 sequence is 15 residues long. CDR1 and CDR2 from the germline V gene are SGHTA and FQGNSA. For the CDR3, the DNA is TGTGCCGGCAGCTTATCGGCAGGGTCTAATGAAAAACTGTTTTTT. As protein: CAGSLSAGSNEKLFF.

The chain recombines TRBV14 with TRBJ1-2, with 7 bases lining up with TRBD1. CDR1 and CDR2 from the germline V gene are SGHDN and FVKESK. The CDR3 has 13 residues. V lost 4 bases, J lost 4 bases, and 3 bases stayed unmatched. This CDR3 is CASSPDRVYGYTF. DNA of the CDR3: TGTGCCAGCAGCCCAGACAGGGTCTATGGCTACACCTTC.

This clone was seen once. This chain connects TRBV9 to TRBJ2-3; 8 bases agree with TRBD2. The germline gives CDR1 SGDLS, CDR2 YYNGEE. V lost 3 bases to trimming and J lost 3 bases; unmatched junction nucleotides: 3. The CDR3 totals 14 residues. Written as DNA, the CDR3 is TGTGCCAGCAGCGGAAGCGGGGGAACAGATACGCAGTATTTT. Translation: CASSGSGGTDTQYF.

The chain uses TRBV4-3 and TRBJ2-5; TRBD1 matches 7 bases. The DNA end lines up better with TRBJ2-7; the J call may be wrong. CDR3 size: 15 residues. Germline values: CDR1 LGHNA, CDR2 YSLEER. CDR3 sequence: CASSHHRGKVYEQYF. As DNA, the CDR3 is TGCGCCAGCAGCCACCACAGGGGAAAGGTTTACGAGCAGTACTTC.

The chain combines TRBV29-1 with TRBJ2-1; the match to TRBD2 covers 13 bases. The junction had 6 bases not matched to a gene; V was cut back by 4 bases and J by 0 bases. In germline, CDR1 is SQVTM, CDR2 ANQGSEA. The CDR3 covers 17 residues. CDR3 sequence: CSVGTSGGPSSYNEQFF. CDR3 bases: TGCAGCGTTGGGACTAGCGGGGGTCCAAGCTCCTACAATGAGCAGTTCTTC.

The J gene is TRBJ1-5, the V gene TRBV7-9, with TRBD1 matching 10 bases. The germline V gene encodes CDR1 SEHNR and CDR2 FQNEAQ (reference sequence). CDR3 length: 16 residues. V dropped 5 bases and J dropped 2; count of bases not matched to a gene: 6. The CDR3 spells CASSETGGVGNQPQHF. CDR3 DNA: TGTGCCAGCAGCGAGACAGGGGGCGTAGGCAATCAGCCCCAGCATTTT.

The V call is TRBV7-9, the J call TRBJ2-3; TRBD2 matches at 7 bases. The V segment lost 5 bases and the J segment 2 bases; nucleotides outside the gene matches: 4. Germline-derived CDR1 and CDR2 are SEHNR and FQNEAQ (reference sequence). CDR3 size: 14 residues. The chain's CDR3 is CASSRDYNTDTQYF. DNA of the CDR3: TGTGCCAGCAGCCGGGACTACAACACAGATACGCAGTATTTT.